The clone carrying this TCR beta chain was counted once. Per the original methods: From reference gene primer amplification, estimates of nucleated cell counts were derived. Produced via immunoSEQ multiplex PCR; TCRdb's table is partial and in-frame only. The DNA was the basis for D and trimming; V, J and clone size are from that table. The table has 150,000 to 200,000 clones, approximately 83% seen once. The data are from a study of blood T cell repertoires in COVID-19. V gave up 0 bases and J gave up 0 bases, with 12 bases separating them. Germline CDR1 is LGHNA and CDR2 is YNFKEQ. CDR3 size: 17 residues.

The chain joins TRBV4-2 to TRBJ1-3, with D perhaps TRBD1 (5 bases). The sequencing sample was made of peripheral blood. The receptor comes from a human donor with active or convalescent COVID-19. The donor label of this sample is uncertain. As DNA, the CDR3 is TGTGCCAGCAGCCAAGATATGGTCAGGGCCTCTGGAAACACCATATATTTT. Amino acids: CASSQDMVRASGNTIYF.